The next 21 T cell receptor beta chains were all read from a single sample in a study of glioma-infiltrating T cells after dendritic cell vaccination. The protocol was immunoSEQ multiplex PCR, while the TCRdb copy is restricted to in-frame clones and leaves out a portion. Here the sample spans tens of thousands of clones, about 90% being singletons. The material sequenced was blood, taken before dendritic cell vaccination. These receptors came from a human donor with glioblastoma.

The chain couples TRBV5-1 to TRBJ2-7; D possibly corresponds to TRBD2 (7 bases). Germline V gives CDR1 SGHRS, CDR2 YFSETQ. The CDR3 has 14 residues. V gave up 6 bases and J gave up 7 bases, with 20 bases separating them. CDR3 in amino acids: CASTRRPGGPEQYF. In nucleotides, the CDR3 is TGCGCCAGCACCCGCCGGCCGGGGGGCCCAGAGCAGTACTTC.

This chain links TRBV7-2 with TRBJ2-5, with D perhaps matching TRBD2 (6 bases). Between the trimmed V and J ends, which lost 2 bases and 1 base, there was a span of 11 bases. CDR1 is SGHTA, CDR2 FQGNSA, per germline. The CDR3 is made up of 15 amino acids. In nucleotides, the CDR3 is TGTGCCAGCAGCTTATGGGACTCTTCCCAAGAGACCCAGTACTTC. It codes for CASSLWDSSQETQYF.

The chain carries TRBV11-3 and TRBJ2-5; 10 nucleotides agree with TRBD2. Germline V CDR1 and CDR2: SGHNT, YENEEA. The CDR3 has 15 amino acids. V was clipped by 5 bases and J by 4 bases; unmatched bases: 7. The chain's CDR3 is CASSQSGGALETQYF. As DNA, the CDR3 is TGTGCCAGCAGCCAAAGCGGGGGGGCGTTAGAGACCCAGTACTTC.

The chain links TRBV2 to TRBJ1-5; no firm D call. This CDR3 contains 15 residues. V was trimmed by 1 base and J by 5 bases, leaving 12 bases between them. Germline V CDR1 and CDR2: SNHLY, FYNNEI. DNA for the CDR3: TGTGCCAGCAGTGAAGTTCGAGGCAGCGATCAGCCCCAGCATTTT. Amino acids: CASSEVRGSDQPQHF.

The rearrangement uses TRBV5-1 and TRBJ2-6, with TRBD2 as a possible D gene (5 bases). Trimming removed 4 bases from V and 0 bases from J, with 8 bases in between. CDR3 size: 15 residues. Germline CDR1 reads SGHRS; CDR2 reads YFSETQ. The CDR3 sequence is CASSPEGSGANVLTF. CDR3 in DNA: TGCGCCAGCAGCCCAGAGGGCTCTGGGGCCAACGTCCTGACTTTC.

The chain recombines TRBV4-1 with TRBJ1-4; TRBD1 aligns across 10 bases. With V trimmed by 3 bases and J by 2 bases, 3 bases remained unmatched. The CDR3 is 16 residues long. Germline V gene lookup returns CDR1 MGHRA and CDR2 YSYEKL. The CDR3 DNA is TGCGCCAGCAGCCAGGGACAGGGGATTACTAATGAAAAACTGTTTTTT. Encoded protein: CASSQGQGITNEKLFF.

This clone has just a few counts. This chain links TRBV2 with TRBJ2-7; the match to TRBD2 covers 13 bases. CDR3 length: 15 amino acids. The germline gives CDR1 SNHLY, CDR2 FYNNEI. V shed 4 bases, J shed 3 bases, and the junction held 3 bases outside the gene matches. The CDR3 reads CASSGTSGSLYEQYF. The CDR3 DNA reads as TGTGCCAGCAGTGGGACTAGCGGGAGTCTCTACGAGCAGTACTTC.

The rearrangement links TRBV10-1 to TRBJ2-7; 7 positions match TRBD2. V gave up 8 bases and J gave up 2 bases; unmatched junction bases: 3. From germline, CDR1 is WNHNN and CDR2 SYGVQD (reference sequence). There are 12 residues in the CDR3. The CDR3 region is CASGRGTYEQYF. CDR3 in DNA: TGCGCCAGCGGGAGGGGTACCTACGAGCAGTACTTC.

CDR3 nucleotides: TGTGCCAGCAGCAAATCACGGTCCTCCTACGAGCAGTACTTC. Translated, it gives CASSKSRSSYEQYF. The V call is TRBV21-1, the J call TRBJ2-7; the D call TRBD2 from the table was never checked on the DNA. TRBV21-1 is a pseudogene segment. The CDR3 totals 14 residues.

The V call is TRBV6-6, the J call TRBJ2-3; maybe TRBD1 (6 bases). Looked up from germline, CDR1 is MNHNY and CDR2 is SVGAGI (reference sequence). The germline V and J ends were trimmed by 4 bases and 8 bases, with 16 bases remaining between them. The CDR3 is 14 residues long. The CDR3 is CASSSDDRSGTQYF. In DNA form, the CDR3 reads TGTGCCAGCAGTTCCGACGACAGGTCCGGTACGCAGTATTTT.

The chain is built from TRBV7-3 and TRBJ1-1; 8 nucleotides line up with TRBD1. The CDR3 consists of 20 residues. Losses at the gene ends were 5 bases for V and 0 bases for J; bases not matched to a gene: 20. Per the germline V gene, CDR1 is SGHTA and CDR2 is FQGTGA. CDR3 residues: CASSLHHYMDRAPVNTEAFF. DNA of the CDR3: TGTGCCAGCAGCCTACACCACTACATGGACAGGGCCCCCGTGAACACTGAAGCTTTCTTT.

This clone was seen just once. This chain connects TRBV7-2 to TRBJ1-6, with 8 bases matching TRBD1. The CDR3 is 15 residues long. Germline CDR1 reads SGHTA; CDR2 reads FQGNSA. After removal of 5 bases from V and 6 bases from J, the junction contained 6 bases not matched to a gene. The CDR3, as DNA: TGTGCCAGCAGCGCAACAGGGGGGGGTAATTCACCCCTCCACTTT. The encoded protein is CASSATGGGNSPLHF.

The V gene is TRBV27, the J gene TRBJ1-2; TRBD1 matches 8 bases. The CDR3 is 17 residues long. V shed 5 bases, J shed 1 base, and the junction held 12 bases outside the gene matches. In germline, CDR1 is MNHEY, CDR2 SMNVEV (reference sequence). CDR3 loop: CASSTTQGAVGNYGYTF. The CDR3, as DNA: TGTGCCAGCAGTACCACTCAGGGGGCAGTAGGTAACTATGGCTACACCTTC.

The chain joins TRBV9 to TRBJ2-3, with 13 nucleotides matching TRBD2. The CDR3 loop spans 19 amino acids. Germline V CDR1 and CDR2: SGDLS, YYNGEE. J was trimmed by 2 bases and V by 2 bases; bases with no gene match: 11. The CDR3 nucleotides are TGTGCCAGCAGCGTGACTAGCGGGAGGTTCGGGGTCCACACAGATACGCAGTATTTT. The encoded protein is CASSVTSGRFGVHTDTQYF.

This chain uses TRBV6-1 with TRBJ1-2; weak D call: TRBD1 (6 bases). The germline gives CDR1 MNHNS, CDR2 SASEGT. V was trimmed by 6 bases and J by 2 bases, leaving 13 bases between them. This CDR3 is 14 amino acids long. The CDR3 nucleotides are TGTGCCAGCAGGTCGGACAGTCAGAACTATGGCTACACCTTC. Residues: CASRSDSQNYGYTF.

As regards this clone: At the DNA level, this CDR3 is encoded by other sequences in the same sample as well. The V and J genes are TRBV5-4 and TRBJ2-3; 14 bases line up with TRBD2. Germline CDR1 and CDR2: SGHNT and YYREEE (reference sequence). V lost 4 bases, J lost 0 bases, and 7 bases stayed unmatched. This CDR3 comprises 18 residues. CDR3 amino acids: CASSPRLAGGSSTDTQYF. The CDR3 DNA reads TGTGCCAGCAGCCCCCGACTAGCGGGGGGGTCTAGCACAGATACGCAGTATTTT.

The chain uses TRBV7-9 and TRBJ2-7; D gene ambiguous. Germline V gene lookup returns CDR1 SEHNR and CDR2 FQNEAQ (reference sequence). This CDR3 contains 11 residues. Deletions cut 5 bases from V and 0 bases from J, with 2 bases between. As DNA, the CDR3 is TGTGCCAGCAGCCTCTCCTACGAGCAGTACTTC. This codes for CASSLSYEQYF.

The chain combines TRBV5-1 with TRBJ1-4; 10 bases are a match to TRBD1. V gave up 4 bases and J gave up 5 bases; unmatched junction bases: 5. Germline V CDR1 and CDR2: SGHRS, YFSETQ. The CDR3 length is 15 residues. Written as DNA, the CDR3 is TGCGCCAGCAGCCAGGAGGGACAGGGGAATGAAAAACTGTTTTTT. Encoded protein: CASSQEGQGNEKLFF.

The chain carries TRBV23-1 and TRBJ1-1; TRBD1 matches at 8 bases. TRBV23-1 is designated an ORF whose function remains uncertain. V dropped 7 bases and J dropped 4; count of bases not matched to a gene: 23. This CDR3 has 19 residues. CDR3 loop: CASTLPSPGQGKDSTEAFF. DNA of the CDR3: TGCGCCAGCACTCTACCTTCCCCTGGACAGGGAAAGGATAGCACTGAAGCTTTCTTT.

V is TRBV11-2 and J is TRBJ1-1, with 9 bases that match TRBD1. Germline values: CDR1 SGHAT, CDR2 FQNNGV. The CDR3 is 14 residues long. J lost 5 bases, V lost 5 bases, and 6 bases had no gene match. CDR3 sequence: CASSGRTGETEAFF. CDR3 in DNA: TGTGCCAGCAGCGGTCGGACAGGGGAGACTGAAGCTTTCTTT.

V usage is TRBV5-1 and J usage is TRBJ2-1; D is perhaps TRBD1 (5 bases). CDR1 is SGHRS and CDR2 is YFSETQ in the germline V gene. Between the trimmed V and J ends, which lost 3 bases and 8 bases, there was a span of 12 bases. This CDR3 contains 13 residues. The DNA for the CDR3 is TGCGCCAGCAGCTGGCAGGGTACGGATGAGCAGTTCTTC. Its protein product is CASSWQGTDEQFF. The entire variable domain, with the rest obtained from reference TRBV5-1 and TRBJ2-1, is as follows: KAGVTQTPRYLIKTRGQQVTLSCSPISGHRSVSWYQQTPGQGLQFLFEYFSETQRNKGNFPGRFSGRQFSNSRSEMNVSTLELGDSALYLCASSWQGTDEQFFGPGTRLTVL.